These 21 T cell receptor beta chains were all obtained from the same sample, sequenced in a study of control samples from healthy donors and cancer patients. The table came from immunoSEQ multiplex PCR; TCRdb's copy has only in-frame clones and leaves some out. The data show about 130,000 clones, approximately 91% seen once. The specimen was blood. The receptors originated from a man aged 50 to 59 in good health.

The chain has TRBV5-4 and TRBJ2-2, with 7 bases lining up with TRBD1. V gave up 0 bases and J gave up 5 bases; unmatched junction bases: 10. CDR1 SGHNT and CDR2 YYREEE come from the germline V gene (reference sequence). This CDR3 contains 17 residues. The CDR3 reads CASSLVPAGGKTGELFF. The CDR3 bases are TGTGCCAGCAGCTTGGTTCCTGCAGGGGGAAAAACCGGGGAGCTGTTTTTT.

The chain uses TRBV3-1 (or the pseudogene TRBV3-2) and TRBJ2-1, with D perhaps TRBD2 (5 bases). Deletions cut 3 bases from V and 4 bases from J, with 13 bases between. This CDR3 spans 15 amino acids. CDR1 is LGHDT and CDR2 is YNNKEL in the germline V gene (reference sequence). The CDR3 DNA reads TGTGCCAGCAGCCATCTCGGCAGCGGTTACAATGAGCAGTTCTTC. Translating gives CASSHLGSGYNEQFF.

V and J are TRBV5-4 and TRBJ1-6, with 8 bases matching TRBD1. This CDR3 has 16 residues. Germline trimming cut 7 bases from V and 11 bases from J; bases unmatched to any gene: 17. The germline V gene has CDR1 SGHNT and CDR2 YYREEE (reference sequence). The CDR3 DNA sequence: TGTGCCAGCGGATATGCCGGACAGGGAAAAAGGGCACCCCTCCACTTT. Its translation is CASGYAGQGKRAPLHF.

The V and J genes are TRBV3-1 (or the pseudogene TRBV3-2) and TRBJ2-7, with D uncertain. The CDR3 length is 13 residues. Germline CDR1 and CDR2: LGHDT and YNNKEL (reference sequence). V lost 4 bases to trimming and J lost 3 bases, with 10 bases between them. The CDR3 region has the DNA TGTGCCAGCAGCCGAAACAGTGACTACGAGCAGTACTTC. It specifies CASSRNSDYEQYF.

This chain uses TRBV5-4 with TRBJ2-3; 10 bases fit TRBD2. This CDR3 contains 15 residues. In germline, CDR1 is SGHNT, CDR2 YYREEE (reference sequence). V trimming: 1 base; J trimming: 6 bases; junction bases outside the gene matches: 5. CDR3 nucleotides: TGTGCCAGCAGCTTGACCAGCGGGGGGGCGGATACGCAGTATTTT. Residues: CASSLTSGGADTQYF.

The chain recombines TRBV6-1 with TRBJ2-7, with D tentatively TRBD1 or TRBD2 (6 bases each). CDR3 length: 16 amino acids. V gave up 4 bases and J gave up 3 bases, with 19 bases separating them. CDR1 and CDR2 (germline): MNHNS, SASEGT. In DNA, the CDR3 is TGTGCCAGCAGTGGAGCTCTTAGGGGGGCAGACTACGAGCAGTACTTC. Protein sequence: CASSGALRGADYEQYF.

The chain combines TRBV7-3 with TRBJ2-1; 12 nucleotides agree with TRBD2. Germline V gene sequence: CDR1 SGHTA, CDR2 FQGTGA. Trimming took 5 bases from V and 4 from J; bases not matched to a gene: 3. The CDR3 spans 15 residues. The CDR3 loop reads CASSASGGVYNEQFF. The CDR3 bases are TGTGCCAGCAGCGCTAGCGGGGGGGTATACAATGAGCAGTTCTTC.

V usage is TRBV4-1 and J usage is TRBJ1-6; 9 bases are shared with TRBD1. V was clipped by 6 bases and J by 10 bases; unmatched bases: 4. This CDR3 region has 13 residues. The germline V gene has CDR1 MGHRA and CDR2 YSYEKL. DNA of the CDR3: TGCGCCAGCAGGGACAGGGGCATATCACCCCTCCACTTT. Translating gives CASRDRGISPLHF.

This clone was detected only once. A read error may account for a junction end that differs from germline. The chain couples TRBV30 to TRBJ2-1, with TRBD2 matching over 7 bases. Per germline, CDR1 GTSNPN and CDR2 SVGIG (reference sequence). The CDR3 covers 12 residues. CDR3 DNA: TGTGCCTGGAATGGGGACTACCATGAGCAGTTCTTC. It is translated as CAWNGDYHEQFF.

The chain recombines TRBV5-1 with TRBJ2-7, with D possibly TRBD1 on 5 matching bases. The V and J ends lost 3 bases and 2 bases respectively, with 18 bases between them. Germline CDR1 is SGHRS and CDR2 is YFSETQ. This CDR3 has 16 amino acids. CDR3 sequence: CASSSDNAIPTYEQYF. DNA of the CDR3: TGCGCCAGCAGCTCGGACAACGCCATACCGACCTACGAGCAGTACTTC. The full variable domain, rest sourced from reference TRBV5-1 and TRBJ2-7, is KAGVTQTPRYLIKTRGQQVTLSCSPISGHRSVSWYQQTPGQGLQFLFEYFSETQRNKGNFPGRFSGRQFSNSRSEMNVSTLELGDSALYLCASSSDNAIPTYEQYFGPGTRLTVT.

The chain links TRBV11-2 to TRBJ2-7, with 11 bases that match TRBD1. From germline, CDR1 is SGHAT and CDR2 FQNNGV. This CDR3 contains 15 residues. J was trimmed by 6 bases and V by 5 bases; bases with no gene match: 9. This CDR3 reads CASSLYPGTGGEQYF. CDR3 bases: TGTGCCAGCAGCCTGTACCCCGGGACAGGGGGCGAGCAGTACTTC.

The V gene is TRBV28, the J gene TRBJ2-6; tentatively, D is TRBD2 (6 bases). V dropped 2 bases and J dropped 2 bases, with 7 bases sitting between them. The CDR3 is 15 residues long. Germline lookup yields CDR1 MDHEN and CDR2 SYDVKM. CDR3 loop: CASSLGGAGANVLTF. The CDR3 DNA reads as TGTGCCAGCAGTTTAGGCGGGGCTGGGGCCAACGTCCTGACTTTC.

V gene TRBV5-1 combines with J gene TRBJ1-2, with 12 bases identical to TRBD1. The CDR3 covers 17 residues. With 5 bases clipped from V and 2 bases from J, the junction kept 10 bases outside the gene matches. The germline V gene encodes CDR1 SGHRS and CDR2 YFSETQ. The CDR3 DNA is TGCGCCAGCAGACAGCCGGGACAGGGGGCCCGGAACTATGGCTACACCTTC. Translating gives CASRQPGQGARNYGYTF.

The chain joins TRBV30 to TRBJ2-3, with D possibly TRBD1 on 5 matching bases. The germline V gene encodes CDR1 GTSNPN and CDR2 SVGIG (reference sequence). CDR3 length: 14 residues. The V end lost 3 bases, the J end lost 2 bases, and 12 bases lay between the germline ends. The CDR3 is CAWSPTVHTDTQYF. CDR3 nucleotide sequence: TGTGCCTGGAGCCCGACAGTACACACAGATACGCAGTATTTT.

This rearrangement joins TRBV21-1 to TRBJ1-1; the DNA was not compared with TRBD1, the D call given in the table. TRBV21-1 represents a pseudogene. The CDR3 consists of 16 residues. The CDR3: CASSTRQGEGSTEAFF. DNA for the CDR3: TGTGCCAGCAGCACGAGACAGGGGGAGGGGAGCACTGAAGCTTTCTTT.

This clone has just one count. V is TRBV7-9 and J is TRBJ1-2; D unclear. The V end was cut by 1 base, the J end by 4 bases, with 13 bases between. Germline CDR1 reads SEHNR; CDR2 reads FQNEAQ (reference sequence). The CDR3 loop spans 15 amino acids. The CDR3 DNA follows: TGTGCCAGCAGCTTAGGTGGATATAAGATCTATGGCTACACCTTC. It translates to CASSLGGYKIYGYTF.

The chain links TRBV19 to TRBJ1-2, with a weak D call TRBD1 (6 bases). This CDR3 has 13 amino acids. The V and J ends lost 6 bases and 4 bases respectively, with 12 bases between them. Germline V lookup: CDR1 LNHDA, CDR2 SQIVND (reference sequence). CDR3 nucleotides: TGTGCCAGTAGGGACAACAGGGCCTATGGCTACACCTTC. It yields the protein CASRDNRAYGYTF.

CDR3 sequence reads: CASSFPSGGARIGEQYF. In DNA form, the CDR3 reads TGTGCCAGCAGCTTTCCCTCAGGGGGCGCTAGGATAGGCGAGCAGTACTTC. This chain connects TRBV7-8 to TRBJ2-7; 8 bases line up with TRBD1. J lost 6 bases, V lost 3 bases, and 16 bases had no gene match. The CDR3 loop spans 17 amino acids. CDR1 SGHVS and CDR2 FQNEAQ come from the germline V gene.

The V and J genes are TRBV5-6 and TRBJ1-2, with no clear D. CDR3 size: 15 residues. V was shortened by 0 bases and J by 3 bases, with 12 bases between the two germline ends. CDR1 SGHDT and CDR2 YYEEEE come from the germline V gene. CDR3 sequence (DNA): TGTGCCAGCAGCTTGGGAGTCAGTTTCCACTATGGCTACACCTTC. It yields the protein CASSLGVSFHYGYTF.

The chain joins TRBV6-5 to TRBJ2-2; 8 bases align to TRBD1. Germline V CDR1 and CDR2: MNHEY, SVGAGI. This CDR3 has 15 amino acids. V was pared by 1 base and J by 4 bases, with 2 bases of the junction left unmatched. This CDR3 is CASSYWTGTTGELFF. The DNA of the CDR3 is TGTGCCAGCAGTTACTGGACAGGGACCACCGGGGAGCTGTTTTTT.

This chain links TRBV20-1 with TRBJ2-7, with 9 bases fitting TRBD2. With V trimmed by 3 bases and J by 3 bases, 6 bases remained unmatched. The CDR3 runs to 14 residues. CDR1 is DFQATT, CDR2 SNEGSKA, per germline (reference sequence). CDR3 region: CSASKASGNYEQYF. In nucleotides, the CDR3 is TGCAGTGCTAGTAAGGCTAGCGGGAACTACGAGCAGTACTTC.